The rows below give T cell receptor beta chains drawn from one sample of a study of persistence of HIV-infected CD4 T cells. No antigen has been assigned to these receptors. Profiling relied on immunoSEQ multiplex PCR, and the TCRdb table lists in-frame clones only, not all of them. The profile shows about 28,000 clones, almost 85% of them singletons. Sequencing was performed on CD4+ T cells sorted from PBMCs after approximately 20-hour stimulation, taken from a patient who received antiretroviral therapy. Receptor source: an adult man with HIV who was CMV-seropositive. Both conserved end residues are part of each CDR3. The D gene is left open where the match is weak. Only some rows state a clone size, as once, few, many or a class for expanded clones.

CDR3 DNA: TGTGCCAGCAGCTTATTATGGGGCGAACCCTATAATTCACCCCTCCACTTT; CDR3 protein: CASSLLWGEPYNSPLHF; J gene: TRBJ1-6; D gene: .; clone size: .; CDR3 length: 17; V gene: TRBV7-8
CDR3 DNA: TGTGCCAGCAGTAAACTGACAGGAGGAAGCACAGATACGCAGTATTTT; CDR3 protein: CASSKLTGGSTDTQYF; J gene: TRBJ2-3; D gene: .; clone size: .; CDR3 length: 16; V gene: TRBV5-4
CDR3 DNA: TGTGCCAGCAGCGCGGGGACAGACCGCCAGCCCCAGCATTTT; CDR3 protein: CASSAGTDRQPQHF; J gene: TRBJ1-5; D gene: TRBD1; clone size: .; CDR3 length: 14; V gene: TRBV9
CDR3 DNA: TGTGCCAGCAGTGAAGAAAGGGGAAGAACAGATACGCAGTATTTT; CDR3 protein: CASSEERGRTDTQYF; J gene: TRBJ2-3; D gene: .; clone size: .; CDR3 length: 15; V gene: TRBV2
CDR3 DNA: TGCGCCAGCAGCTTAGGGACTAGCCTTGATACGCAGTATTTT; CDR3 protein: CASSLGTSLDTQYF; J gene: TRBJ2-3; D gene: TRBD2; clone size: .; CDR3 length: 14; V gene: TRBV5-1
CDR3 DNA: TGTGCCAGCTCACCATCTAGCGATGGGGCACGGGGGTTCTTC; CDR3 protein: CASSPSSDGARGFF; J gene: TRBJ2-1; D gene: .; clone size: .; CDR3 length: 14; V gene: TRBV18
CDR3 DNA: TGTGCCAGCTCACCACGTGCGGAATCCTACGAGCAGTACTTC; CDR3 protein: CASSPRAESYEQYF; J gene: TRBJ2-7; D gene: .; clone size: .; CDR3 length: 14; V gene: TRBV18
CDR3 DNA: TGTGCCAGTAGGACTGGCAGGGACACAGATACGCAGTATTTT; CDR3 protein: CASRTGRDTDTQYF; J gene: TRBJ2-3; D gene: .; clone size: .; CDR3 length: 14; V gene: TRBV19
CDR3 DNA: TGTGCCAGCAGCAACGGGGTGGGTTCCTACGAGCAGTACTTC; CDR3 protein: CASSNGVGSYEQYF; J gene: TRBJ2-7; D gene: .; clone size: .; CDR3 length: 14; V gene: TRBV5-6
CDR3 DNA: TGTGCCAGCAGCTTGAACCAGGGGTCCACAGATACGCAGTATTTT; CDR3 protein: CASSLNQGSTDTQYF; J gene: TRBJ2-3; D gene: .; clone size: .; CDR3 length: 15; V gene: TRBV5-4
CDR3 DNA: TGCGCCAGCAGCTTGGCTTTCATGGCGGCTTCCTACAATGAGCAGTTCTTC; CDR3 protein: CASSLAFMAASYNEQFF; J gene: TRBJ2-1; D gene: .; clone size: few; CDR3 length: 17; V gene: TRBV5-1
CDR3 DNA: TGTGCCAGCAGCTTAACGGGGGAAGGCACAGATACGCAGTATTTT; CDR3 protein: CASSLTGEGTDTQYF; J gene: TRBJ2-3; D gene: .; clone size: .; CDR3 length: 15; V gene: TRBV11-3
CDR3 DNA: TGTGCCAGCAGCCTTTTTGGGACAGGGTCTGAAAAACTGTTTTTT; CDR3 protein: CASSLFGTGSEKLFF; J gene: TRBJ1-4; D gene: TRBD1; clone size: .; CDR3 length: 15; V gene: TRBV28
CDR3 DNA: TGTGCCAGCAGCTTAGTTGTAGGCGAGCAGTACTTC; CDR3 protein: CASSLVVGEQYF; J gene: TRBJ2-7; D gene: .; clone size: .; CDR3 length: 12; V gene: TRBV7-6
CDR3 DNA: TGTGCCAGCACCCGATCCGGGACAGTTTACGAGCAGTACTTC; CDR3 protein: CASTRSGTVYEQYF; J gene: TRBJ2-7; D gene: TRBD1; clone size: .; CDR3 length: 14; V gene: TRBV28
CDR3 DNA: TGTGCCAGCTCGCAGGGTTCCGGGGAGCTGTTTTTT; CDR3 protein: CASSQGSGELFF; J gene: TRBJ2-2; D gene: .; clone size: .; CDR3 length: 12; V gene: TRBV18
CDR3 DNA: TGTGCCAGCAGTGTAGTGACATCAGGTGAAAAACTGTTTTTT; CDR3 protein: CASSVVTSGEKLFF; J gene: TRBJ1-4; D gene: .; clone size: .; CDR3 length: 14; V gene: TRBV25-1
CDR3 DNA: TGTGCCACCAGTGATAGGAGCGGGACAGGGCTTACTGAAGCTTTCTTT; CDR3 protein: CATSDRSGTGLTEAFF; J gene: TRBJ1-1; D gene: TRBD1; clone size: .; CDR3 length: 16; V gene: TRBV24-1
CDR3 DNA: TGTGCCAGCAGTCGGGACACCGATCAGCCCCAGCATTTT; CDR3 protein: CASSRDTDQPQHF; J gene: TRBJ1-5; D gene: .; clone size: .; CDR3 length: 13; V gene: TRBV6-5
CDR3 DNA: TGTGCCAGCAGCCCCGGACGGGGTATTGGGTTGAACACTGAAGCTTTCTTT; CDR3 protein: CASSPGRGIGLNTEAFF; J gene: TRBJ1-1; D gene: .; clone size: .; CDR3 length: 17; V gene: TRBV11-3
CDR3 DNA: TGTGCCAGCAGCATCCGGACCTCACACACGCAGTATTTT; CDR3 protein: CASSIRTSHTQYF; J gene: TRBJ2-3; D gene: .; clone size: .; CDR3 length: 13; V gene: TRBV5-4
CDR3 DNA: TGTGCCAGCAGGACAGGCTACGAGCAGTACTTC; CDR3 protein: CASRTGYEQYF; J gene: TRBJ2-7; D gene: .; clone size: .; CDR3 length: 11; V gene: TRBV2
CDR3 DNA: TGCGCCAGCAGCTTGGAGGGACAGGCTAGCACAGATACGCAGTATTTT; CDR3 protein: CASSLEGQASTDTQYF; J gene: TRBJ2-3; D gene: TRBD1; clone size: .; CDR3 length: 16; V gene: TRBV5-1
CDR3 DNA: TGTGCCAGCAGTGATCGTGGGGTGATCACAGATACGCAGTATTTT; CDR3 protein: CASSDRGVITDTQYF; J gene: TRBJ2-3; D gene: .; clone size: .; CDR3 length: 15; V gene: TRBV6-1
CDR3 DNA: TGTGCCAGTAGTACCGGACAGGGGGTGGATTCACCCCTCCACTTT; CDR3 protein: CASSTGQGVDSPLHF; J gene: TRBJ1-6; D gene: TRBD1; clone size: .; CDR3 length: 15; V gene: TRBV19
CDR3 DNA: TGCAGCGTTAGTCAGACAGGGAACACTGAAGCTTTCTTT; CDR3 protein: CSVSQTGNTEAFF; J gene: TRBJ1-1; D gene: .; clone size: .; CDR3 length: 13; V gene: TRBV29-1
CDR3 DNA: TGTGCCATCCTAGCAACTAGCGGGGGGACAGATACGCAGTATTTT; CDR3 protein: CAILATSGGTDTQYF; J gene: TRBJ2-3; D gene: TRBD2; clone size: .; CDR3 length: 15; V gene: TRBV10-3
CDR3 DNA: TGCGCCAGTCTCCGGGACAGTTACTCCTACGAACAGTACTTC; CDR3 protein: CASLRDSYSYEQYF; J gene: TRBJ2-7; D gene: TRBD1; clone size: .; CDR3 length: 14; V gene: TRBV5-1
CDR3 DNA: TGTGCCAGTAGTATAGATCTAGTAGGGAACACCGGGGAGCTGTTTTTT; CDR3 protein: CASSIDLVGNTGELFF; J gene: TRBJ2-2; D gene: .; clone size: .; CDR3 length: 16; V gene: TRBV19
CDR3 DNA: TGTGCCAGCAGCCCCAGAGGAGACAGTAGTGATACTGAAGCTTTCTTT; CDR3 protein: CASSPRGDSSDTEAFF; J gene: TRBJ1-1; D gene: .; clone size: once; CDR3 length: 16; V gene: TRBV7-9
CDR3 DNA: TGTGCCAGTAAAAGACTCGGGTCCGCTGAAGCTTTCTTT; CDR3 protein: CASKRLGSAEAFF; J gene: TRBJ1-1; D gene: .; clone size: .; CDR3 length: 13; V gene: TRBV19
CDR3 DNA: TGTGCCAGCAGTGAAGCGAGGGGCATCAATCAGCCCCAGCATTTT; CDR3 protein: CASSEARGINQPQHF; J gene: TRBJ1-5; D gene: .; clone size: .; CDR3 length: 15; V gene: TRBV2
CDR3 DNA: TGTGCCAGCAGCTTATCCGCCCATAACACTGAAGCTTTCTTT; CDR3 protein: CASSLSAHNTEAFF; J gene: TRBJ1-1; D gene: .; clone size: .; CDR3 length: 14; V gene: TRBV7-9
CDR3 DNA: TGTGCCAGTAGTACGGGACAGCATAATGAAAAACTGTTTTTT; CDR3 protein: CASSTGQHNEKLFF; J gene: TRBJ1-4; D gene: TRBD1; clone size: .; CDR3 length: 14; V gene: TRBV19
CDR3 DNA: TGTGCCAGCAGTTTAGGGCGAGGAGTACAAGCTTTCTTT; CDR3 protein: CASSLGRGVQAFF; J gene: TRBJ1-1; D gene: .; clone size: .; CDR3 length: 13; V gene: TRBV28
CDR3 DNA: TGTGCCAGCTTTACCCACACCGGGGAGCTGTTTTTT; CDR3 protein: CASFTHTGELFF; J gene: TRBJ2-2; D gene: .; clone size: .; CDR3 length: 12; V gene: TRBV6-5
CDR3 DNA: TGTGCCAGTAGTGCAGGACAGGGTAGGGCTGAAGCTTTCTTT; CDR3 protein: CASSAGQGRAEAFF; J gene: TRBJ1-1; D gene: TRBD1; clone size: .; CDR3 length: 14; V gene: TRBV19
CDR3 DNA: TGTGCCAGCAGCCAAAGAACTAGCGGGGGGCTTTACTTC; CDR3 protein: CASSQRTSGGLYF; J gene: TRBJ2-7; D gene: TRBD2; clone size: .; CDR3 length: 13; V gene: TRBV14
CDR3 DNA: TGTGCCAGCAGCCAGCCGGGCTTAAACTACAATGAGCAGTTCTTC; CDR3 protein: CASSQPGLNYNEQFF; J gene: TRBJ2-1; D gene: .; clone size: .; CDR3 length: 15; V gene: TRBV7-9
CDR3 DNA: TGTGCCAGCAGTTTACCTCTCACAGGGGGCGATGGCTACACCTTC; CDR3 protein: CASSLPLTGGDGYTF; J gene: TRBJ1-2; D gene: TRBD1; clone size: .; CDR3 length: 15; V gene: TRBV28
CDR3 DNA: TGTGCCAGCAGCGTAGGTGGAACAGGGGTGTTCACTGAAGCTTTCTTT; CDR3 protein: CASSVGGTGVFTEAFF; J gene: TRBJ1-1; D gene: TRBD1; clone size: .; CDR3 length: 16; V gene: TRBV9
CDR3 DNA: TGCGCCAGCAGCCAAAATTGGGGAGGGGCCTACAATGAGCAGTTCTTC; CDR3 protein: CASSQNWGGAYNEQFF; J gene: TRBJ2-1; D gene: TRBD2; clone size: few; CDR3 length: 16; V gene: TRBV4-1
CDR3 DNA: TGTGCCAGCAGAACAGGGGGCAGATATTTGAATGAGCAGTTCTTC; CDR3 protein: CASRTGGRYLNEQFF; J gene: TRBJ2-1; D gene: TRBD1; clone size: .; CDR3 length: 15; V gene: TRBV6-5